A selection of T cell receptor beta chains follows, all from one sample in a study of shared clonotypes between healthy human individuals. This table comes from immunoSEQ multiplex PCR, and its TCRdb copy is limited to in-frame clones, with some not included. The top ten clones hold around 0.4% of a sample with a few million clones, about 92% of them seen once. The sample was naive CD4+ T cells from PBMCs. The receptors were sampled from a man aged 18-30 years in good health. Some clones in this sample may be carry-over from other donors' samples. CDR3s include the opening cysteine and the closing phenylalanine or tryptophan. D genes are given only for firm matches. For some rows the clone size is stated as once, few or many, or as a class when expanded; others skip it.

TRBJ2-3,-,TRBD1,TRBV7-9,TGTGCCAGCGAGGGACAGGGAGAGAATACGCAGTATTTT,CASEGQGENTQYF
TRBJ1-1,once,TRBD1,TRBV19,TGTGCCAGTAGTATGGGACAGATTGAAGCTTTCTTT,CASSMGQIEAFF
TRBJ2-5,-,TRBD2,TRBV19,TGTGCCAGTAGTGAAGGCGGGGGGGAAGAGACCCAGTACTTC,CASSEGGGEETQYF
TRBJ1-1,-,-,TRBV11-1,TGTGCCAGCAGCAGGGGCGGCGGCGGGACCACTGAAGCTTTCTTT,CASSRGGGGTTEAFF
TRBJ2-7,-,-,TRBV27,TGTGCCAGCAGTATGCTTGGCAACTCCTACGAGCAGTACTTC,CASSMLGNSYEQYF
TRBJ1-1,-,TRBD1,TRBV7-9,TGTGCCAGCACCCTTGCGGGACAGGGGGGGACTGAAGCTTTCTTT,CASTLAGQGGTEAFF
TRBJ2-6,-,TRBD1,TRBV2,TGTGCCAGCAGGACAGGGGGCGCTGGGGCCAACGTCCTGACTTTC,CASRTGGAGANVLTF
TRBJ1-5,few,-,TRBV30,TGTGCCTGGAGTAAACAGGCAGGTCAGCCCCAGCATTTT,CAWSKQAGQPQHF
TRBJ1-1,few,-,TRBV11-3,TGTGCCAGCCGTGGCGGGGGCAGTGAAGCTTTCTTT,CASRGGGSEAFF
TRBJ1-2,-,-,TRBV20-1,TGCAGTGCTGGGAGGGACCGGGGCTACACCTTC,CSAGRDRGYTF
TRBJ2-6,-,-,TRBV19,TGTGCCAGTAGTACCCCCCACACAGCTGGGGCCAACGTCCTGACTTTC,CASSTPHTAGANVLTF
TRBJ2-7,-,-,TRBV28,TGTGCCAGCAGTAAGGTTTGGACGCCTGACTACTACGAGCAGTACTTC,CASSKVWTPDYYEQYF
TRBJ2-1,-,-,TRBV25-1,TGTGCCAGCAGTGAAGGAGCCCTTGATGGTGAGCAGTTCTTC,CASSEGALDGEQFF
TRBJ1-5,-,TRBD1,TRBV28,TGTGCCAGCAGTTTGCCGGGACAGGCCTATCAGCCCCAGCATTTT,CASSLPGQAYQPQHF
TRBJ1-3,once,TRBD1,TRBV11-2,TGTGCCAGCAGCCGAAATACAGGGGCTGGAAACACCATATATTTT,CASSRNTGAGNTIYF
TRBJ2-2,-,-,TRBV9,TGTGCCAGCAGCCCTCGCGTCACTAGCGGGGAGCTGTTTTTT,CASSPRVTSGELFF
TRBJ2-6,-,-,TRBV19,TGTGCCAGTAGTATGATATCTGGGGCCAACGTCCTGACTTTC,CASSMISGANVLTF
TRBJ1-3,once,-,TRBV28,TGTGCCAGCATCCAGGGAAACTCTGGAAACACCATATATTTT,CASIQGNSGNTIYF
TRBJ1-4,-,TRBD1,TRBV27,TGTGCCAGCAGTCACCGGACAGGCCTGAATGAAAAACTGTTTTTT,CASSHRTGLNEKLFF
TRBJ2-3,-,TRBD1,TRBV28,TGTGCCAGCAGGTCGTTGGCAGGGGGAGATACGCAGTATTTT,CASRSLAGGDTQYF
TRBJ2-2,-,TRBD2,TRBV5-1,TGCGCCAGCAGTCCGCTCTCCGGGAGGACCGGGGAGCTGTTTTTT,CASSPLSGRTGELFF
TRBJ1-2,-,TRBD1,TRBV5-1,TGCGCCAGCAAGCCATTTTTGGACAGGGATAGTAACTATGGCTACACCTTC,CASKPFLDRDSNYGYTF
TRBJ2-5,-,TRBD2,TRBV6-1,TGTGCCAGCAGTGGGACTAGCCTTCAAGAGACCCAGTACTTC,CASSGTSLQETQYF
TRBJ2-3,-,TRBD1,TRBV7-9,TGTGCCAGCAGCCCCGGGACAGGATCGGCAGATACGCAGTATTTT,CASSPGTGSADTQYF
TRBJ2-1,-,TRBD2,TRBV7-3,TGTGCCAGCAGCTTGTTAGCGGGACCCTACAATGAGCAGTTCTTC,CASSLLAGPYNEQFF
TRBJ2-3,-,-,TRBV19,TGTGCCAGTAGTACCAGAGCGGCCGGGGCTGGGGCGATGGATACGCAGTATTTT,CASSTRAAGAGAMDTQYF
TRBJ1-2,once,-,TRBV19,TGTGCCAGTACTGCGACCGGGGGCTACACCTTC,CASTATGGYTF
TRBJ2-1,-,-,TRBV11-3,TGTGCCAGCAGCTTAGACCGTATTTACGGTGAGCAGTTCTTC,CASSLDRIYGEQFF
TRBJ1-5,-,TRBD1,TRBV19,TGTGCCAGTAGTTCCCCCCTGACAGGGGGCTGGGATCAGCCCCAGCATTTT,CASSSPLTGGWDQPQHF
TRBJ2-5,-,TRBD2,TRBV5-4,TGTGCCAGCAGCCCAAGCGGGACCCAAGAGACCCAGTACTTC,CASSPSGTQETQYF
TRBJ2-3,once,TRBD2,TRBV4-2,TGTGCCAGCAGCCAAGAGCCCCGGGGGGTGGGCACAGATACGCAGTATTTT,CASSQEPRGVGTDTQYF
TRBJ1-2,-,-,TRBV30,TGTGCCTGGATCTCTAGGCTGGGGTCGAACACCTTC,CAWISRLGSNTF
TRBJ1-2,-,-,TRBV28,TGTGCCAGCAGTGGGAGGGGGTTAACAACTAACTATGGCTACACCTTC,CASSGRGLTTNYGYTF
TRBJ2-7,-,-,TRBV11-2,TGTGCCAGCAGCTTCAATGGGGCTAGCCCCTACGAGCAGTACTTC,CASSFNGASPYEQYF
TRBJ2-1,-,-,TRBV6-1,TGTGCCAGCAGTGACCCGTCGTTCTTGCCGGAGTTCTTC,CASSDPSFLPEFF
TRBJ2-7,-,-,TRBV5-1,TGCGCCAGCAGCTTGGTGGGTCTCGGCGAGCAGTACTTC,CASSLVGLGEQYF
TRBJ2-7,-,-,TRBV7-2,TGTGCCAGCAGCCCCCAGGGGACCAGACAGACCTACGAGCAGTACTTC,CASSPQGTRQTYEQYF